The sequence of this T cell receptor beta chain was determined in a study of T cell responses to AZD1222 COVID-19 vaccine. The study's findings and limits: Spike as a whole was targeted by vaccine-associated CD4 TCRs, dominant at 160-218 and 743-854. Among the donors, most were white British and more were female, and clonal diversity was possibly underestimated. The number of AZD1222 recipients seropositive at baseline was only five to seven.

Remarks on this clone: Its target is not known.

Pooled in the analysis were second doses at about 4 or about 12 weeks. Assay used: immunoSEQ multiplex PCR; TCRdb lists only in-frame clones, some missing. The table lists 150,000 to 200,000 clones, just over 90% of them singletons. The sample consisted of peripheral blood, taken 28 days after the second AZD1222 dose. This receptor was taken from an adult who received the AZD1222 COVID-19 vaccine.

The CDR3 DNA reads TGTGCCAGCAGCTCTGGGTCCTACAATCAGCCCCAGCATTTT. Residues: CASSSGSYNQPQHF. This chain connects TRBV11-2 to TRBJ1-5; D gene unclear. The CDR3 totals 14 residues. Trimming took 4 bases from V and 3 from J, leaving 10 bases between them. Germline V gene sequence: CDR1 SGHAT, CDR2 FQNNGV.